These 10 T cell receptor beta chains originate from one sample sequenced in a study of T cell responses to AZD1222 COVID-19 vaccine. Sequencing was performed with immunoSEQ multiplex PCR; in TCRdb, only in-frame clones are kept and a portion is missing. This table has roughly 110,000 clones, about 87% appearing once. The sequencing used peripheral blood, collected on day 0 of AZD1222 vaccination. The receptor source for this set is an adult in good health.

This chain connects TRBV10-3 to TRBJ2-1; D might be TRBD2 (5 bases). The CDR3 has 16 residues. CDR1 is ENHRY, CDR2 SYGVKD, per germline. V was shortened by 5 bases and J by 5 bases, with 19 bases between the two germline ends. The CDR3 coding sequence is TGTGCCATCAGTACCGTTTTTGAGGGCGGAAACAATGAGCAGTTCTTC. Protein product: CAISTVFEGGNNEQFF.

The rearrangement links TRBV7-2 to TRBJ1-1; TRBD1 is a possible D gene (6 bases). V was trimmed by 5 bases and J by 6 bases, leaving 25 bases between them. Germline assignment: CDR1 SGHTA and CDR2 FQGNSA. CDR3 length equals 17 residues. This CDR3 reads CASSRKQGQSFPPEAFF. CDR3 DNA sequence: TGTGCCAGCAGCCGGAAACAGGGCCAATCATTCCCCCCTGAAGCTTTCTTT.

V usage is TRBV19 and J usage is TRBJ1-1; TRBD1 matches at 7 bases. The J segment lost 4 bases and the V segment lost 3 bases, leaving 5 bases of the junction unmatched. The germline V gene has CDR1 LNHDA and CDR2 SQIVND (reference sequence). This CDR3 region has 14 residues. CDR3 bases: TGTGCCAGTAGTATGGGGACAGTAACCACTGAAGCTTTCTTT. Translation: CASSMGTVTTEAFF. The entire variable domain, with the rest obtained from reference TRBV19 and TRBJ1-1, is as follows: DGGITQSPKYLFRKEGQNVTLSCEQNLNHDAMYWYRQDPGQGLRLIYYSQIVNDFQKGDIAEGYSVSREKKESFPLTVTSAQKNPTAFYLCASSMGTVTTEAFFGQGTRLTVV.

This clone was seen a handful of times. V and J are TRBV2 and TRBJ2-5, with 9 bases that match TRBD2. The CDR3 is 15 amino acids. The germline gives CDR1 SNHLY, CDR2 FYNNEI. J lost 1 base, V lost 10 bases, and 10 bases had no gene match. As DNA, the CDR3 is TGTGCCACCCAGGCCCGCGGGAGGGCCCAAGAGACCCAGTACTTC. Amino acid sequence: CATQARGRAQETQYF.

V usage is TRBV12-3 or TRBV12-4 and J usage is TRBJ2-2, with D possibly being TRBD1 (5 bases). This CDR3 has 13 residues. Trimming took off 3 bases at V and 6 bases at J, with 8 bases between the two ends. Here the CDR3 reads CASSFQGAGELFF. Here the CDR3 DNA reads TGTGCCAGCAGTTTTCAAGGGGCCGGGGAGCTGTTTTTT.

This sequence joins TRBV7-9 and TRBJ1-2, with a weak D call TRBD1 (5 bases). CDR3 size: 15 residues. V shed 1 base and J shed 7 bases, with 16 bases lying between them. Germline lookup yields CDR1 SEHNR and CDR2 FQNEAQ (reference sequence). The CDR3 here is CASSLDQGLGLGYTF. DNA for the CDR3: TGTGCCAGCAGCTTAGATCAGGGTCTGGGGCTTGGCTACACCTTC.

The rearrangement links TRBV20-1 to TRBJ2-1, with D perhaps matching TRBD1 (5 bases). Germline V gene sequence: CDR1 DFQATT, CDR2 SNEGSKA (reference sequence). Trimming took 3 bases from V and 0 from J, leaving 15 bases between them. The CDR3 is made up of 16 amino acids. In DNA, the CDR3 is TGCAGTGCTAGTGATTGGCAGGGAAGCTCCTACAATGAGCAGTTCTTC. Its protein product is CSASDWQGSSYNEQFF.

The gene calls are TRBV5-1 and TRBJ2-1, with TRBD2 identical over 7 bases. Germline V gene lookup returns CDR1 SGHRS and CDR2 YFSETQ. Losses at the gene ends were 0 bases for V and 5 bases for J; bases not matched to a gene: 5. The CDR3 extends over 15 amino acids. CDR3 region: CASSLGGEGNNEQFF. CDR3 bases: TGCGCCAGCAGCTTGGGTGGGGAGGGGAACAATGAGCAGTTCTTC.

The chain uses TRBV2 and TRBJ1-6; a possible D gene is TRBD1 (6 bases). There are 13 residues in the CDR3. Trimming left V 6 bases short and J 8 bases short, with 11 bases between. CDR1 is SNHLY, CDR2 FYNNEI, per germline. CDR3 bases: TGTGCCAGCAGCCCGGGACAATATTCACCCCTCCACTTT. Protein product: CASSPGQYSPLHF.

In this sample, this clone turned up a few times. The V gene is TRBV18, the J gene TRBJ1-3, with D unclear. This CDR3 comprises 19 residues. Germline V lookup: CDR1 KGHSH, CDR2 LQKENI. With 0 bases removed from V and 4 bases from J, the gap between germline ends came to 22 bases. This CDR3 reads CASSPPVVRASLTGNTIYF. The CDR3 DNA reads TGTGCCAGCTCACCACCGGTCGTGAGGGCTTCCCTGACGGGAAACACCATATATTTT.